Detailed here is one T cell receptor (beta chain). Its antigen remains unknown. Germline lookup yields CDR1 MNHEY and CDR2 SMNVEV (reference sequence). The CDR3 covers 14 residues. Trimming at V came to 5 bases and at J to 1 base, leaving 3 bases not matched to a gene. The authors reverse transcribed about 0.5 to 1 ug RNA with random hexamers. Amplification of TCR beta CDR3 by immunoSEQ multiplex PCR spanned 54 Vbeta and 13 Jbeta. TCRdb used MiXCR to reprocess the immunoSEQ multiplex PCR reads, holding one entry per CDR3 protein. The sample shows 160,000 or so distinct CDR3 sequences, roughly 95% of them seen only once. This specimen belongs to a study of CD8 T cells in Susac syndrome. Across the whole study: Sequenced Susac syndrome patients included 5 or 6 with clinically active disease and about eight in remission. Patients with Susac syndrome were therapy-naive, on corticosteroids, or on intravenous immunoglobulin alone at blood draw.

General study results and limits: The CD4+ T cell repertoires from Susac syndrome exhibited no clonal expansion.

The rearrangement uses TRBV27 and TRBJ2-5, with 8 bases aligning to TRBD1. The specimen was CD4+ T cells from PBMCs. The TCR comes from a human donor with Susac syndrome. In nucleotides, the CDR3 is TGTGCCAGCAGTCCGGACAGGGCCCAAGAGACCCAGTACTTC. Translation: CASSPDRAQETQYF.